Presented here are 3 T cell receptor beta chains from one specimen sequenced in a study of CXCR3-negative and CXCR3-positive naive CD8 T cells. Study outcomes and limitations: CXCR3-positive naive cells had more hydrophobic TRB CDR3s than CXCR3-negative naive cells.

Their specific antigens are unknown. UMI-labeled 5' RACE yielded the TRB cDNA libraries. TCRdb reprocessed the 5' RACE reads, with one entry per CDR3 protein and no DNA. The repertoire table contains about 130,000 distinct CDR3 sequences. Sequences were obtained from naive CXCR3+ CD8+ T cells from blood. Subset meaning: CD45RO-CCR7+CD27+CD95- naive CD8+ T cells expressing CXCR3 (TNR3+). Receptors were obtained from a human donor in good health. Some clones in this sample may be carry-over from other donors' samples.

The rearrangement links TRBV28 to TRBJ2-7. This CDR3 is built from 13 residues. Germline CDR1 MDHEN, CDR2 SYDVKM. This CDR3 is CASSEKDSYEQYF.

This chain uses TRBV4-2 with TRBJ2-1; TCRdb selects TRBD1, and the lack of DNA leaves this call unchecked. CDR3 length: 15 amino acids. CDR1 and CDR2 from the germline V gene are LGHNA and YNFKEQ. CDR3: CASSQVLNGGGEQFF.

The rearrangement links TRBV25-1 to TRBJ1-1; TCRdb gives TRBD1 as the D gene, but with no DNA this cannot be confirmed. Germline loops: CDR1 MGHDK, CDR2 SYGVNS. CDR3 length: 16 residues. The CDR3: CASSDTGEPGGTEAFF.